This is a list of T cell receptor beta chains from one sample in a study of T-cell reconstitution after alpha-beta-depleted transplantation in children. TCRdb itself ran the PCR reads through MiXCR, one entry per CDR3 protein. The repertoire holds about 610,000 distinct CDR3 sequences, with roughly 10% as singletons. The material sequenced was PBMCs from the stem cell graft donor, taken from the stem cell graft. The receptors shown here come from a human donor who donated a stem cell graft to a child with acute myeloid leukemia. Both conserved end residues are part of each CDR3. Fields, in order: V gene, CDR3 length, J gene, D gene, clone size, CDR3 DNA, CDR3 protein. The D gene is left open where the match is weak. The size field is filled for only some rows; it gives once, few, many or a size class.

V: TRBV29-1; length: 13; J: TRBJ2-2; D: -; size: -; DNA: TGCAGCGTTCGAAAGGGGTTCACCGGGGAGCTGTTTTTT; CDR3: CSVRKGFTGELFF
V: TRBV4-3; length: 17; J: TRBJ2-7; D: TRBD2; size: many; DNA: TGCGCCAGCAGCCAAGACGTAGCGGGAGTTATCTCCTACGAGCAGTACTTC; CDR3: CASSQDVAGVISYEQYF
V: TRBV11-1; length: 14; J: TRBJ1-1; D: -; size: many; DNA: TGTGCCAGCAGCTTAGAGGGGAGACGCACTGAAGCTTTCTTT; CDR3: CASSLEGRRTEAFF
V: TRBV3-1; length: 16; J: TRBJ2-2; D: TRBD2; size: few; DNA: TGTGCCAGCAGCCGTCAGCGGGAACCGCACACCGGGGAGCTGTTTTTT; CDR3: CASSRQREPHTGELFF
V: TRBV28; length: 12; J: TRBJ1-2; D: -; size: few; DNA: TGTGCCAGCGAGGCCCCTAACTATGGCTACACCTTC; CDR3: CASEAPNYGYTF
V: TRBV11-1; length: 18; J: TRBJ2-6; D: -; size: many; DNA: TGTGCCAGCAGCCCATGGGCCAGCCTAGGGACTGGGGCCAACGTCCTGACTTTC; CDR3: CASSPWASLGTGANVLTF
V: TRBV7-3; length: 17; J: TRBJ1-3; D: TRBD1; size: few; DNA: TGTGCCAGCAGCCCACTGGGGACAGGGCTCCCTGGAAACACCATATATTTT; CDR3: CASSPLGTGLPGNTIYF
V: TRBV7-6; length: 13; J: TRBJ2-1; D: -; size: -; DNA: TGTGCCAGCAGCTTGGAACCAGGGGTAGTGCAGTTCTTC; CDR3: CASSLEPGVVQFF
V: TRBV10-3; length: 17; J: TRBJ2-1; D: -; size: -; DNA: TGTGCCATCAGTGTCGCCCCGGGACTTCTAGGCTACAATGAGCAGTTCTTC; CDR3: CAISVAPGLLGYNEQFF
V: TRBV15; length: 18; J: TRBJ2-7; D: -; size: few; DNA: TGTGCCACCAGCAGAGATCCCGCTACAGGTTCCCTTAACTACGAGCAGTACTTC; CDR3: CATSRDPATGSLNYEQYF
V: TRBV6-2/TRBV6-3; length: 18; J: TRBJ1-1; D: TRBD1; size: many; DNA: TGTGCCAGCAGTTACTCTACGGGACAGGGGATTCTGAACACTGAAGCTTTCTTT; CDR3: CASSYSTGQGILNTEAFF
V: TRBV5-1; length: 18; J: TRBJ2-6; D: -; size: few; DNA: TGCGCCAGCAGGACAGCCGGGACACCCGACTCTGGGGCCAACGTCCTGACTTTC; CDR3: CASRTAGTPDSGANVLTF
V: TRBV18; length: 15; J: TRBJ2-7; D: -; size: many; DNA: TGTGCCAGCTCACCTCGACTCTCCTCCTCCTACGAGCAGTACTTC; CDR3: CASSPRLSSSYEQYF
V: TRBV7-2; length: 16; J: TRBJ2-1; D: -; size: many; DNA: TGTGCCAGCAGCGTTTCGTTCGGGGGATCCTACAATGAGCAGTTCTTC; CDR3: CASSVSFGGSYNEQFF
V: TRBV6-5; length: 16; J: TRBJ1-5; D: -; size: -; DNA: TGTGCCAGCAGTTTGGGGAGTAGGGAAAGCAATCAGCCCCAGCATTTT; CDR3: CASSLGSRESNQPQHF
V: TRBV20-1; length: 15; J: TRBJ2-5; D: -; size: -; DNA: TGCAGTGCTAGAGAGCGAGCGGTGTGGGGAGAGACCCAGTACTTC; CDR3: CSARERAVWGETQYF
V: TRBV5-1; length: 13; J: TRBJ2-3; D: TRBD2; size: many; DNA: TGCGCCAGCTCAAGCGGGAAGACAGATACGCAGTATTTT; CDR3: CASSSGKTDTQYF
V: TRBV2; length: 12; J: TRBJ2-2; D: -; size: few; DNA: TGTGCCAGCAGTTTCGTCTCCGGGGAGCTGTTTTTT; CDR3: CASSFVSGELFF
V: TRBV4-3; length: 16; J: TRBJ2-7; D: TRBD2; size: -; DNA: TGCGCCAGCAGCCAAGACCCCGGGACTAGCGGGTACCAGCAGTACTTC; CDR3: CASSQDPGTSGYQQYF
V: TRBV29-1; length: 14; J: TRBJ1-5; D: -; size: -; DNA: TGCAGCGTTGAAGGAACAGGGCCGGGGCAGCCCCAGCATTTT; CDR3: CSVEGTGPGQPQHF
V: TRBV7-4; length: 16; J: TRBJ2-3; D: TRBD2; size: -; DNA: TGTGCCAGCAGCTTATGGCCTAGCGGGACCACAGATACGCAGTATTTT; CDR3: CASSLWPSGTTDTQYF
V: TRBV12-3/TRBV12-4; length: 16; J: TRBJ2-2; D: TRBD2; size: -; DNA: TGTGCCAGCAGTTTTACCCCTAGCGGGGGGGCCGGGGAGCTGTTTTTT; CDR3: CASSFTPSGGAGELFF
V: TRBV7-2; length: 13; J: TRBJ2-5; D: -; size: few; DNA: TGTGCCAGCAGCTTCCCTCCGGAAGAGACCCAGTACTTC; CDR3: CASSFPPEETQYF
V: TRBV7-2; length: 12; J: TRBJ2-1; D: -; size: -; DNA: TGTGCCAGCAGCTTGCGTGGGACTTCCCAGTTCTTC; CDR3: CASSLRGTSQFF
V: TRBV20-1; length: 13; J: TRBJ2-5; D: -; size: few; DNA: TGCAGTGCTCGGACAGATAGCCCGGAGACCCAGTACTTC; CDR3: CSARTDSPETQYF
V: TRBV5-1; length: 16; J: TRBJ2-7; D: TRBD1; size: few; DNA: TGCGCCAGCAGCTCCCAGGGGACAGGTATAACCTACGAGCAGTACTTC; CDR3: CASSSQGTGITYEQYF
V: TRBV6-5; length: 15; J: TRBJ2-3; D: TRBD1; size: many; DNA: TGTGCCAGCAGTTACTCGGGACAGGGAACGGATACGCAGTATTTT; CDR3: CASSYSGQGTDTQYF
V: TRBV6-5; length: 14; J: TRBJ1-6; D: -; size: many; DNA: TGTGCCAGCAGTTACGCGGGTACCGCACCACCCCTCCACTTT; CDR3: CASSYAGTAPPLHF